The 27 T cell receptor beta chains in this list originate from one sample, sequenced in a study of blood T cell repertoires in COVID-19. Sequencing used immunoSEQ multiplex PCR; TCRdb keeps in-frame clones, though not all of them. The profile shows around 200,000 clones, 85% to 90% of them singletons. Sequenced input: peripheral blood. The receptors derive from a man in his 70s with active or convalescent COVID-19.

This clone turned up a few times. The chain joins TRBV6-5 to TRBJ1-5; a possible D gene is TRBD1 (6 bases). The V end lost 7 bases, the J end lost 4 bases, and 14 bases lay between the germline ends. Germline-derived CDR1 and CDR2 are MNHEY and SVGAGI. This CDR3 is 14 amino acids long. Here the CDR3 reads CASTDRQVNQPQHF. CDR3 nucleotide sequence: TGTGCCAGCACCGATCGACAGGTTAATCAGCCCCAGCATTTT.

V is TRBV28 and J is TRBJ1-4, with a weak D call TRBD1 (6 bases). CDR3 length: 14 residues. V dropped 6 bases and J dropped 10 bases, with 18 bases sitting between them. Germline lookup yields CDR1 MDHEN and CDR2 SYDVKM. CDR3 amino acids: CASRGSGAGGKLFF. CDR3 sequence (DNA): TGTGCCAGCAGAGGATCAGGGGCAGGTGGAAAACTGTTTTTT.

The chain has TRBV27 and TRBJ1-4; D call uncertain. The germline V and J ends were trimmed by 5 bases and 7 bases, with 17 bases remaining between them. The germline V gene has CDR1 MNHEY and CDR2 SMNVEV (reference sequence). This CDR3 is built from 15 residues. CDR3 DNA sequence: TGTGCCAGCAGTCGAAGTCGCCAGGCAGGTGAAAAACTGTTTTTT. It specifies CASSRSRQAGEKLFF.

This clone appeared once. The chain joins TRBV18 to TRBJ1-1; no firm D call. Trimming stripped 6 bases from V and 2 bases from J, with 10 bases between. This CDR3 is 13 amino acids long. Germline V gives CDR1 KGHSH, CDR2 LQKENI. The CDR3 region is CASSPGENTEAFF. CDR3 DNA sequence: TGTGCCAGCTCCCCCGGGGAAAACACTGAAGCTTTCTTT.

Notes on this clone: The same CDR3 also results from other DNA sequences found in this sample. The chain recombines TRBV18 with TRBJ2-1, with TRBD2 identical over 13 bases. CDR1 and CDR2 from the germline V gene are KGHSH and LQKENI. V trimming: 3 bases; J trimming: 5 bases; junction bases outside the gene matches: 1. The CDR3 is 15 residues long. The CDR3 coding sequence is TGTGCCAGCTCACCGGGGACTAGCGGGGACAATGAGCAGTTCTTC. This encodes CASSPGTSGDNEQFF. Full variable domain (rest looked up from reference TRBV18 and TRBJ2-1): NAGVMQNPRHLVRRRGQEARLRCSPMKGHSHVYWYRQLPEEGLKFMVYLQKENIIDESGMPKERFSAEFPKEGPSILRIQQVVRGDSAAYFCASSPGTSGDNEQFFGPGTRLTVL.

The genes are TRBV24-1 and TRBJ2-3; D remains unclear. The germline V and J ends were trimmed by 3 bases and 4 bases, with 13 bases remaining between them. There are 15 residues in the CDR3. Germline V lookup: CDR1 KGHDR, CDR2 SFDVKD. The CDR3 DNA follows: TGTGCCACCAGTGATATTACCACAATCGCAGATACGCAGTATTTT. This encodes CATSDITTIADTQYF.

V gene TRBV24-1 combines with J gene TRBJ2-1, with 8 bases aligning to TRBD2. V was clipped by 4 bases and J by 2 bases; unmatched bases: 3. Looked up from germline, CDR1 is KGHDR and CDR2 is SFDVKD. There are 15 residues in the CDR3. DNA of the CDR3: TGTGCCACCAGTGACAGGGGACTAGCCTACAATGAGCAGTTCTTC. Its translation: CATSDRGLAYNEQFF.

The V call is TRBV28, the J call TRBJ2-7; TRBD2 matches at 8 bases. Looked up from germline, CDR1 is MDHEN and CDR2 is SYDVKM. The V and J ends lost 4 bases and 2 bases, in that order; junction bases with no gene match: 10. The CDR3 is made up of 16 amino acids. The CDR3 sequence: CASSSGEAGGTYEQYF. DNA for the CDR3: TGTGCCAGCAGTTCAGGGGAGGCGGGGGGCACCTACGAGCAGTACTTC. The variable domain in full, with the rest retrieved from reference TRBV28 and TRBJ2-7, is DVKVTQSSRYLVKRTGEKVFLECVQDMDHENMFWYRQDPGLGLRLIYFSYDVKMKEKGDIPEGYSVSREKKERFSLILESASTNQTSMYLCASSSGEAGGTYEQYFGPGTRLTVT.

The CDR3 DNA follows: TGTGCCAGTAGTATACAGGGGGCGAAACCTAACTATGGCTACACCTTC. It encodes CASSIQGAKPNYGYTF. This chain connects TRBV19 to TRBJ1-2, with 8 bases fitting TRBD1. V shed 2 bases and J 0 bases; nucleotides not matched to a gene: 5. This CDR3 region has 16 residues. The germline V gene encodes CDR1 LNHDA and CDR2 SQIVND (reference sequence).

The CDR3 DNA reads TGTGCCAGCAGGGAGAGTTATAACACAGATACGCAGTATTTT. Its protein is CASRESYNTDTQYF. The genes are TRBV6-4 and TRBJ2-3; D gene uncertain. The CDR3 totals 14 residues. Trimming pared 6 bases from V and 2 bases from J, leaving 12 bases between. Germline V gives CDR1 MRHNA, CDR2 SNTAGT.

Only a few counts were recorded for this clone. The chain links TRBV10-3 to TRBJ1-2; 7 nucleotides match TRBD1. CDR1 ENHRY and CDR2 SYGVKD come from the germline V gene. After removal of 3 bases from V and 4 bases from J, the junction contained 8 bases not matched to a gene. The CDR3 is made up of 15 amino acids. CDR3 sequence: CAISDTGTEGYGYTF. The CDR3, as DNA: TGTGCCATCAGTGATACCGGGACAGAGGGCTATGGCTACACCTTC.

In its sample, this clone was seen once. The chain is built from TRBV18 and TRBJ1-1; 9 bases agree with TRBD1. This CDR3 has 14 amino acids. Germline V lookup: CDR1 KGHSH, CDR2 LQKENI. The junction had 1 base not matched to a gene; V was cut back by 4 bases and J by 1 base. DNA for the CDR3: TGTGCCAGCTCACGACAGGGGGAGAACACTGAAGCTTTCTTT. Amino acids: CASSRQGENTEAFF.

The rearrangement links TRBV27 to TRBJ2-1; possibly TRBD2 for D (5 bases). CDR1 MNHEY and CDR2 SMNVEV come from the germline V gene (reference sequence). The CDR3 extends over 12 amino acids. The V end was cut by 6 bases, the J end by 10 bases, with 13 bases between. The DNA for the CDR3 is TGTGCCAGCAGCCCTTATCCGGGGGAGCAGTTCTTC. Its protein is CASSPYPGEQFF.

The chain is built from TRBV19 and TRBJ1-5; maybe TRBD1 (5 bases). The V and J ends lost 5 bases and 7 bases respectively, with 15 bases between them. The CDR3 is 14 amino acids. Germline lookup yields CDR1 LNHDA and CDR2 SQIVND (reference sequence). The CDR3 here is CASSPQRGTQPQHF. CDR3 in DNA: TGTGCCAGTAGTCCTCAGCGGGGGACCCAGCCCCAGCATTTT.

The gene calls are TRBV6-2 or TRBV6-3 and TRBJ1-4, with unresolved D. Germline lookup yields CDR1 MNHEY and CDR2 SVGEGT. The CDR3 sequence is 14 residues long. V lost 2 bases and J 0 bases, leaving 4 bases between the germline ends. In nucleotides, the CDR3 is TGTGCCAGCAGTTACGGCTCAACTAATGAAAAACTGTTTTTT. It yields the protein CASSYGSTNEKLFF.

The chain uses TRBV12-2 and TRBJ1-1; the listed D gene, TRBD1, was not tested against the DNA. TRBV12-2 is described as a pseudogene. There are 15 residues in the CDR3. The CDR3 is CASRLGQGMGTEAFF. The CDR3 nucleotides are TGTGCAAGTCGCTTAGGGCAGGGGATGGGCACTGAAGCTTTCTTT.

This chain joins TRBV11-2 and TRBJ1-4; D perhaps matches TRBD1 (6 bases). The CDR3 has 15 residues. Germline V gives CDR1 SGHAT, CDR2 FQNNGV. Trimming cost V 3 bases and J 0 bases, with 8 bases left between them. CDR3 in DNA: TGTGCCAGCAGCTTTACAGGGCCAACTAATGAAAAACTGTTTTTT. Protein: CASSFTGPTNEKLFF.

This clone was observed a few times. CDR3 in DNA: TGTGCCAGCAGCTTAAGCCAGTCCGGAGGGTACACTGAAGCTTTCTTT. It encodes CASSLSQSGGYTEAFF. The gene calls are TRBV7-2 and TRBJ1-1; no definite D call. Germline V CDR1 and CDR2: SGHTA, FQGNSA. Trimming took 2 bases from V and 3 from J, leaving 16 bases between them. The CDR3 is 16 amino acids.

DNA of the CDR3: TGTGCCAGCAGATGGACAGGGGGCAAATTCACAGATACGCAGTATTTT. It specifies CASRWTGGKFTDTQYF. V gene TRBV27 combines with J gene TRBJ2-3, with 11 positions matching TRBD1. In germline, CDR1 is MNHEY, CDR2 SMNVEV (reference sequence). Trimming at V came to 6 bases and at J to 2 bases, leaving 7 bases not matched to a gene. The CDR3 runs to 16 residues.

This sequence joins TRBV12-3 or TRBV12-4 and TRBJ2-3; the D is unclear. CDR3 length equals 13 residues. V was clipped by 5 bases and J by 2 bases, with 8 bases between them. The CDR3 region is CASSKAYTDTQYF. The CDR3 region has the DNA TGTGCCAGCAGTAAAGCCTACACAGATACGCAGTATTTT.

V and J are TRBV6-5 and TRBJ1-2; 8 nucleotides line up with TRBD1. V gave up 6 bases and J gave up 8 bases; unmatched junction bases: 8. This CDR3 has 13 amino acids. CDR1 and CDR2 (germline): MNHEY, SVGAGI. The CDR3 DNA reads as TGTGCCAGCAGCCAGACAGGGGACGGAGGCTACACCTTC. It specifies CASSQTGDGGYTF.

CDR3 residues: CSVQWAGGSYNEQFF. CDR3 DNA sequence: TGCAGCGTTCAGTGGGCGGGGGGCTCCTACAATGAGCAGTTCTTC. The genes are TRBV29-1 and TRBJ2-1; 8 nucleotides align to TRBD2. Germline CDR1 and CDR2: SQVTM and ANQGSEA. The J segment lost 0 bases and the V segment lost 5 bases, leaving 6 bases of the junction unmatched. The CDR3 runs 15 residues.

The genes are TRBV30 and TRBJ2-1, with a weak D call TRBD1 (6 bases). The CDR3 runs to 14 residues. Germline V gives CDR1 GTSNPN, CDR2 SVGIG (reference sequence). The V end lost 3 bases, the J end lost 3 bases, and 12 bases lay between the germline ends. The CDR3 bases are TGTGCCTGGAGGAAGACAGGCCTCTACAATGAGCAGTTCTTC. The encoded protein is CAWRKTGLYNEQFF.

The chain recombines TRBV30 with TRBJ1-3; 7 bases align to TRBD1. Germline V gives CDR1 GTSNPN, CDR2 SVGIG (reference sequence). The CDR3 spans 12 residues. V lost 7 bases to trimming and J lost 3 bases; unmatched junction nucleotides: 3. The CDR3 spells CAFDRDGNTIYF. The CDR3 nucleotides read TGTGCCTTTGACAGGGATGGAAACACCATATATTTT.

The chain joins TRBV28 to TRBJ2-7, with 12 bases fitting TRBD2. V shed 5 bases and J 3 bases; nucleotides not matched to a gene: 5. CDR1 and CDR2 from the germline V gene are MDHEN and SYDVKM. This CDR3 comprises 15 residues. CDR3 sequence reads: CASSRTSGAYYEQYF. CDR3 in DNA: TGTGCCAGCAGTAGGACTAGCGGGGCGTACTACGAGCAGTACTTC.

The rearrangement uses TRBV19 and TRBJ2-7; 9 bases are a match to TRBD2. The germline V gene encodes CDR1 LNHDA and CDR2 SQIVND (reference sequence). V shed 6 bases, J shed 3 bases, and the junction held 3 bases outside the gene matches. CDR3 length equals 13 residues. CDR3 in amino acids: CASRRTSDYEQYF. The CDR3 bases are TGTGCCAGTAGACGGACTAGCGACTACGAGCAGTACTTC.

The chain links TRBV5-3 to TRBJ1-1; D uncertain. TRBV5-3 is an ORF; its function is uncertain. V was clipped by 4 bases and J by 4 bases, with 14 bases between them. This CDR3 comprises 14 residues. The CDR3 spells CARSPGFGGTEAFF. The DNA of the CDR3 is TGTGCCAGAAGCCCGGGGTTTGGTGGCACTGAAGCTTTCTTT.